One and the same sample provided the 32 T cell receptor beta chains below, sequenced in a study of blood T cell repertoires in COVID-19. The assay was immunoSEQ multiplex PCR, and TCRdb's table has in-frame clones only and misses some. The sample has fewer than 350,000 clones, 90% seen once. The sequenced sample was PBMCs or T cells enriched from blood (not recorded which). The receptors were gathered from a young woman with acute COVID-19.

The rearrangement joins TRBV7-2 to TRBJ2-1; 10 nucleotides agree with TRBD2. The germline gives CDR1 SGHTA, CDR2 FQGNSA. V shed 4 bases and J 6 bases; nucleotides not matched to a gene: 6. This CDR3 is 15 amino acids long. The CDR3: CASSYLAGVGNEQFF. The CDR3 coding sequence is TGTGCCAGCAGCTACCTAGCGGGAGTCGGCAATGAGCAGTTCTTC. The whole variable domain, filled in from reference TRBV7-2 and TRBJ2-1, reads GAGVSQSPSNKVTEKGKDVELRCDPISGHTALYWYRQSLGQGLEFLIYFQGNSAPDKSGLPSDRFSAERTGGSVSTLTIQRTQQEDSAVYLCASSYLAGVGNEQFFGPGTRLTVL.

The chain couples TRBV18 to TRBJ2-5; D is unresolved. CDR1 is KGHSH and CDR2 is LQKENI in the germline V gene. The CDR3 spans 15 residues. Trimming left V 2 bases short and J 4 bases short, with 14 bases between. Here the CDR3 reads CASSPKTLSPETQYF. CDR3 nucleotides: TGTGCCAGCTCACCAAAAACCTTGAGCCCAGAGACCCAGTACTTC.

The V gene is TRBV19, the J gene TRBJ1-1; perhaps TRBD1 as D (5 bases). With 3 bases removed from V and 0 bases from J, the gap between germline ends came to 23 bases. CDR1 and CDR2 from the germline V gene are LNHDA and SQIVND (reference sequence). There are 19 residues in the CDR3. The CDR3 nucleotides read TGTGCCAGTAGTATCTGGGGCCTACACGTTCCTAATTTGAACACTGAAGCTTTCTTT. This encodes CASSIWGLHVPNLNTEAFF.

This chain joins TRBV7-8 and TRBJ2-1, with 14 bases lining up with TRBD2. With V trimmed by 3 bases and J by 8 bases, 24 bases remained unmatched. This CDR3 spans 22 amino acids. In germline, CDR1 is SGHVS, CDR2 FQNEAQ. CDR3 DNA: TGTGCCAGCAGCTTGAATGTCCCCATCTGGGAGACTAGCGGGAGGGAGGGCCATGAGCAGTTCTTC. Encoded protein: CASSLNVPIWETSGREGHEQFF.

This chain connects TRBV27 to TRBJ1-2, with a weak D call TRBD1 (5 bases). Germline V lookup: CDR1 MNHEY, CDR2 SMNVEV (reference sequence). This CDR3 has 17 residues. V was trimmed by 2 bases and J by 8 bases, leaving 24 bases between them. Here the CDR3 reads CASSLTRLTGGEDGYTF. CDR3 nucleotide sequence: TGTGCCAGCAGTTTAACCCGCCTTACGGGGGGAGAAGACGGCTACACCTTC.

This clone has a handful of counts. The chain uses TRBV18 and TRBJ2-3; TRBD2 aligns across 9 bases. CDR1 and CDR2 (germline): KGHSH, LQKENI. After removal of 3 bases from V and 4 bases from J, the junction contained 11 bases not matched to a gene. CDR3 length: 17 amino acids. The CDR3, as DNA: TGTGCCAGCTCACCGCGGACTAGCGCGGAGAGGGCAGATACGCAGTATTTT. It yields the protein CASSPRTSAERADTQYF.

The V gene is TRBV28, the J gene TRBJ2-1; 11 bases are a match to TRBD1. The CDR3 contains 16 residues. Germline V gives CDR1 MDHEN, CDR2 SYDVKM. Unmatched junction bases numbered 7, after V lost 5 bases and J lost 4 bases. The CDR3 spells CASSVAGTGGYNEQFF. CDR3 nucleotide sequence: TGTGCCAGCAGTGTCGCCGGGACAGGGGGTTACAATGAGCAGTTCTTC.

The rearrangement joins TRBV3-1 (or the pseudogene TRBV3-2) to TRBJ2-3; TRBD2 aligns across 11 bases. This CDR3 region has 19 residues. The germline CDR1 and CDR2 sequences are LGHDT and YNNKEL (reference sequence). V trimming: 0 bases; J trimming: 0 bases; junction bases outside the gene matches: 8. The chain's CDR3 is CASSQEGTSGSLSTDTQYF. The CDR3 coding sequence is TGTGCCAGCAGCCAAGAGGGCACTAGCGGGAGTCTTAGCACAGATACGCAGTATTTT.

The V call is TRBV6-5, the J call TRBJ1-1; 12 bases match TRBD1. The trim removed 6 bases at V and 7 bases at J, leaving 6 bases unmatched. CDR1 and CDR2 (germline): MNHEY, SVGAGI. The CDR3 consists of 14 residues. The chain's CDR3 is CASSTGQGAYEAFF. In DNA form, the CDR3 reads TGTGCCAGCAGCACGGGACAGGGGGCCTATGAAGCTTTCTTT.

The chain carries TRBV19 and TRBJ2-1, with 13 bases lining up with TRBD2. The CDR3 sequence is 15 residues long. CDR1 and CDR2 from the germline V gene are LNHDA and SQIVND (reference sequence). The trim removed 5 bases at V and 8 bases at J, leaving 6 bases unmatched. CDR3 region: CASSATSGRSHEQFF. In DNA form, the CDR3 reads TGTGCCAGTAGTGCGACTAGCGGGAGGAGTCATGAGCAGTTCTTC.

The chain employs TRBV20-1 and TRBJ1-2; D is undetermined. The CDR3 extends over 11 amino acids. Germline CDR1 and CDR2: DFQATT and SNEGSKA (reference sequence). The ends were cut back, 3 bases at V and 6 bases at J, with 8 bases in the middle. CDR3: CSASPPDGYTF. The CDR3 DNA follows: TGCAGTGCTAGTCCCCCCGATGGCTACACCTTC.

The chain joins TRBV14 to TRBJ1-3; D unclear. From germline, CDR1 is SGHDN and CDR2 FVKESK. V shed 5 bases and J shed 0 bases, with 17 bases lying between them. The CDR3 is 17 amino acids. Written as DNA, the CDR3 is TGTGCCAGCAGCGGACCTGGACGACTACACTCTGGAAACACCATATATTTT. Translating it yields CASSGPGRLHSGNTIYF.

This chain links TRBV5-4 with TRBJ2-1, with D perhaps TRBD1 (7 bases). Trimming cost V 4 bases and J 3 bases, with 14 bases left between them. The germline V gene has CDR1 SGHNT and CDR2 YYREEE (reference sequence). This CDR3 spans 15 amino acids. CDR3 region: CASSLRDRVYNEQFF. CDR3 sequence (DNA): TGTGCCAGCAGCCTGCGGGACAGAGTCTACAATGAGCAGTTCTTC.

The chain is built from TRBV5-1 and TRBJ2-2, with 11 bases fitting TRBD2. With V trimmed by 0 bases and J by 3 bases, 10 bases remained unmatched. The CDR3 totals 19 residues. Germline V gene data show CDR1 as SGHRS and CDR2 as YFSETQ. The CDR3 spells CASSLAGIAGGPDTGELFF. CDR3 DNA sequence: TGCGCCAGCAGCTTGGCCGGGATAGCGGGAGGGCCGGACACCGGGGAGCTGTTTTTT. The whole variable domain, remainder taken from reference TRBV5-1 and TRBJ2-2, is KAGVTQTPRYLIKTRGQQVTLSCSPISGHRSVSWYQQTPGQGLQFLFEYFSETQRNKGNFPGRFSGRQFSNSRSEMNVSTLELGDSALYLCASSLAGIAGGPDTGELFFGEGSRLTVL.

The CDR3 region is CASSLGRGLNTGELFF. CDR3 nucleotides: TGTGCCAGCAGCTTAGGGCGGGGACTAAACACCGGGGAGCTGTTTTTT. This chain links TRBV7-2 with TRBJ2-2, with 7 bases fitting TRBD2. The J segment lost 2 bases and the V segment lost 1 base, leaving 4 bases of the junction unmatched. The CDR3 sequence is 16 residues long. Germline lookup yields CDR1 SGHTA and CDR2 FQGNSA.

J is TRBJ1-5 and V is TRBV19; unclear D gene. V was shortened by 5 bases and J by 0 bases, with 11 bases between the two germline ends. Germline-derived CDR1 and CDR2 are LNHDA and SQIVND (reference sequence). This CDR3 comprises 15 residues. The CDR3 coding sequence is TGTGCCAGTAGTGCGACAAGGAATAGCAATCAGCCCCAGCATTTT. Its translation is CASSATRNSNQPQHF.

This chain connects TRBV30 to TRBJ2-2; 9 nucleotides align to TRBD2. Germline V gene lookup returns CDR1 GTSNPN and CDR2 SVGIG (reference sequence). The CDR3 sequence is 16 residues long. The V gene end was trimmed by 3 bases and the J gene end by 0 bases; junction bases not matched to a gene: 5. This CDR3 reads CAWSGLAGSNTGELFF. CDR3 nucleotide sequence: TGTGCCTGGAGCGGTCTAGCGGGGTCGAACACCGGGGAGCTGTTTTTT.

J is TRBJ2-7 and V is TRBV7-8; 7 nucleotides align to TRBD2. V lost 3 bases to trimming and J lost 6 bases; unmatched junction nucleotides: 2. The CDR3 is made up of 12 amino acids. Looked up from germline, CDR1 is SGHVS and CDR2 is FQNEAQ. The CDR3 region is CASSFPGGEQYF. The CDR3 bases are TGTGCCAGCAGCTTCCCGGGGGGCGAGCAGTACTTC.

The chain links TRBV4-3 to TRBJ2-7, with 11 bases matching TRBD1. This CDR3 is 14 amino acids long. V dropped 4 bases and J dropped 3; count of bases not matched to a gene: 2. Germline V gives CDR1 LGHNA, CDR2 YSLEER. The CDR3 loop is CASSPGTGGYEQYF. DNA of the CDR3: TGCGCCAGCAGCCCTGGGACAGGGGGCTACGAGCAGTACTTC.

This rearrangement joins TRBV1 to TRBJ1-6; TRBD1, as called in the table, went unchecked against the DNA. TRBV1 is termed a pseudogene. The CDR3 extends over 20 amino acids. For the CDR3, the DNA is TGCACCAGCAGCCATCCTAGGACAGGGGTCGCTAGCTCCTATAATTCACCCCTCCACTTT. Translating gives CTSSHPRTGVASSYNSPLHF.

The chain uses TRBV5-1 and TRBJ2-1; D remains unclear. CDR3 length equals 14 residues. Between the trimmed V and J ends, which lost 0 bases and 4 bases, there was a span of 8 bases. Germline V gene lookup returns CDR1 SGHRS and CDR2 YFSETQ. CDR3 bases: TGCGCCAGCAGCTTGGGCCAACAGTACAATGAGCAGTTCTTC. It is translated as CASSLGQQYNEQFF.

A remark on this clone: The conserved final phenylalanine or tryptophan is absent from the CDR3, which likely points to a read error. The DNA is omitted, as the CDR3 cannot be located on it reliably, and the CDR3 follows TCRdb's listing. The chain recombines TRBV5-8 with TRBJ1-1; no check of the table's D call, TRBD1, against the DNA was made. In germline, CDR1 is SGHTS, CDR2 YDEGEE. The CDR3 extends over 17 residues, inclusive of both ends. The CDR3 sequence is CASSLTGTGGLQAQRIL.

The chain recombines TRBV10-1 with TRBJ2-6; TRBD2 might be the D (5 bases). This CDR3 is built from 15 residues. The V and J ends lost 3 bases and 0 bases respectively, with 6 bases between them. Germline CDR1 is WNHNN and CDR2 is SYGVQD (reference sequence). CDR3 region: CASSDGSSGANVLTF. Here the CDR3 DNA reads TGCGCCAGCAGTGATGGGAGCTCTGGGGCCAACGTCCTGACTTTC.

This clone was seen a single time. V gene TRBV5-1 combines with J gene TRBJ2-1; D is possibly TRBD2 (6 bases). Deletions cut 3 bases from V and 5 bases from J, with 12 bases between. Germline assignment: CDR1 SGHRS and CDR2 YFSETQ. CDR3 length equals 14 residues. CDR3 nucleotides: TGCGCCAGCAGCTGGGGGGACGAGAACAATGAGCAGTTCTTC. Translating gives CASSWGDENNEQFF.

The chain has TRBV27 and TRBJ1-4; possibly TRBD1 for D (6 bases). Trimming pared 7 bases from V and 8 bases from J, leaving 17 bases between. The germline V gene encodes CDR1 MNHEY and CDR2 SMNVEV (reference sequence). The CDR3 covers 14 residues. The chain's CDR3 is CASTSRGGGEKLFF. For the CDR3, the DNA is TGTGCCAGCACCTCGAGGGGGGGTGGAGAAAAACTGTTTTTT.

With respect to this clone: Other DNA sequences from this sample encode an identical CDR3 as well. V and J are TRBV6-4 and TRBJ2-3; 7 nucleotides agree with TRBD1. This CDR3 has 14 amino acids. Germline CDR1 reads MRHNA; CDR2 reads SNTAGT. V trimming: 2 bases; J trimming: 3 bases; junction bases outside the gene matches: 2. This chain's CDR3 is CASSDGTDTDTQYF. The CDR3 DNA follows: TGTGCCAGCAGTGACGGGACAGATACAGATACGCAGTATTTT.

This clone came up once. In nucleotides, the CDR3 is TGTGCCAGCAGTGAATCTGGCGGGGCGAACATTCAGTACTTC. Translation: CASSESGGANIQYF. The chain joins TRBV25-1 to TRBJ2-4; D perhaps matches TRBD2 (6 bases). With 1 base removed from V and 7 bases from J, the gap between germline ends came to 11 bases. Per germline, CDR1 MGHDK and CDR2 SYGVNS. CDR3 length equals 14 residues.

The chain employs TRBV5-4 and TRBJ1-1, with unresolved D. Germline CDR1 is SGHNT and CDR2 is YYREEE (reference sequence). The CDR3 length is 12 residues. The V end lost 2 bases, the J end lost 3 bases, and 5 bases lay between the germline ends. This chain's CDR3 is CASSLGDTEAFF. The CDR3 DNA sequence: TGTGCCAGCAGCTTAGGAGACACTGAAGCTTTCTTT.

The chain uses TRBV19 and TRBJ1-5; tentative D call: TRBD1 (6 bases). V was cut by 5 bases and J by 5 bases, with 10 bases left in between. CDR3 length equals 13 residues. Per germline, CDR1 LNHDA and CDR2 SQIVND (reference sequence). This chain's CDR3 is CASSWGGDQPQHF. CDR3 coding DNA: TGTGCCAGTAGTTGGGGGGGCGATCAGCCCCAGCATTTT.

This chain links TRBV15 with TRBJ1-2, with a possible D match to TRBD1 (6 bases). The germline CDR1 and CDR2 sequences are LNHNV and YYDKDF (reference sequence). V was clipped by 3 bases and J by 2 bases, with 7 bases between them. The CDR3 consists of 13 residues. The CDR3 loop is CATSSTGNYGYTF. CDR3 nucleotides: TGTGCCACCAGCAGCACAGGGAACTATGGCTACACCTTC.

The chain combines TRBV2 with TRBJ2-2, with a tentative D call TRBD2 (5 bases). Germline V gene data show CDR1 as SNHLY and CDR2 as FYNNEI. The CDR3 loop spans 16 amino acids. V shed 5 bases and J shed 3 bases, with 16 bases lying between them. CDR3 in amino acids: CASSTSGIPYTGELFF. Written as DNA, the CDR3 is TGTGCCAGCAGTACAAGCGGAATTCCCTACACCGGGGAGCTGTTTTTT.

This rearrangement joins TRBV27 to TRBJ2-3; 7 nucleotides match TRBD1. The V and J ends lost 6 bases and 6 bases, in that order; junction bases with no gene match: 3. The germline gives CDR1 MNHEY, CDR2 SMNVEV (reference sequence). The CDR3 has 12 residues. The DNA of the CDR3 is TGTGCCAGCAGAACAGGGGTGGATACGCAGTATTTT. Its translation: CASRTGVDTQYF.